This passage covers 19 T cell receptor beta chains from one sample sequenced in a study of blood T cell repertoires in COVID-19. Assay used: immunoSEQ multiplex PCR; TCRdb lists only in-frame clones, some missing. The sample has about 93,000 clones, approximately 88% seen once; the top ten hold around 5.2%. Sequenced input: peripheral blood. These receptors all come from a man aged 55-75 years with COVID-19, enrolled during active disease.

V and J are TRBV15 and TRBJ1-4, with 9 bases aligning to TRBD1. In germline, CDR1 is LNHNV, CDR2 YYDKDF (reference sequence). This CDR3 region has 14 residues. V dropped 4 bases and J dropped 4; count of bases not matched to a gene: 1. The CDR3 DNA reads TGTGCCACCAGCACGGGACAGGGTAATGAAAAACTGTTTTTT. Protein: CATSTGQGNEKLFF.

The chain links TRBV6-4 to TRBJ1-6; D not certain. The CDR3 length is 15 residues. The V gene's germline CDR1 is MRHNA and CDR2 SNTAGT. V was cut by 4 bases and J by 5 bases, with 12 bases left in between. In DNA form, the CDR3 reads TGTGCCAGCAGTGTTGACACCGACGATAATTCACCCCTCCACTTT. It encodes CASSVDTDDNSPLHF.

The CDR3 coding sequence is TGTGCCAGCAGCTTAAGGCTAGCGGGAGCCGGTGAGCAGTTCTTC. It specifies CASSLRLAGAGEQFF. The rearrangement joins TRBV11-3 to TRBJ2-1; 10 positions match TRBD2. CDR1 SGHNT and CDR2 YENEEA come from the germline V gene. The CDR3 has 15 amino acids. The V segment lost 2 bases and the J segment 9 bases; nucleotides outside the gene matches: 7. Combining the CDR3 with reference TRBV11-3 and TRBJ2-1 gives the whole variable domain EAGVVQSPRYKIIEKKQPVAFWCNPISGHNTLYWYLQNLGQGPELLIRYENEEAVDDSQLPKDRFSAERLKGVDSTLKIQPAELGDSAVYLCASSLRLAGAGEQFFGPGTRLTVL.

This chain joins TRBV19 and TRBJ1-5; D is unresolved. V was trimmed by 6 bases and J by 4 bases, leaving 10 bases between them. Germline V gene data show CDR1 as LNHDA and CDR2 as SQIVND (reference sequence). The CDR3 length is 13 residues. In nucleotides, the CDR3 is TGTGCCAGTAGGGACTATATTAATCAGCCCCAGCATTTT. Protein product: CASRDYINQPQHF.

V usage is TRBV5-1 and J usage is TRBJ2-1; maybe TRBD1 (5 bases). Germline V gene sequence: CDR1 SGHRS, CDR2 YFSETQ. Deletions cut 1 base from V and 4 bases from J, with 9 bases between. The CDR3 has 14 amino acids. CDR3: CASSLRGGYNEQFF. DNA for the CDR3: TGCGCCAGCAGCTTGAGGGGTGGTTACAATGAGCAGTTCTTC.

V gene TRBV11-3 combines with J gene TRBJ2-7; D remains ambiguous. From germline, CDR1 is SGHNT and CDR2 YENEEA. V lost 2 bases and J lost 3, with 5 bases in between. The CDR3 totals 12 residues. The CDR3: CASSLSDYEQYF. For the CDR3, the DNA is TGTGCCAGCAGCTTAAGCGACTACGAGCAGTACTTC.

V and J are TRBV6-4 and TRBJ2-7; 8 bases fit TRBD1. The germline V gene encodes CDR1 MRHNA and CDR2 SNTAGT. This CDR3 contains 15 residues. Trimming took 3 bases from V and 4 from J; bases not matched to a gene: 8. CDR3 amino acids: CASSESPGGDYEQYF. Written as DNA, the CDR3 is TGTGCCAGCAGTGAATCCCCAGGGGGCGATTACGAGCAGTACTTC.

This clone was picked up one time. The chain is built from TRBV29-1 and TRBJ1-1, with 8 bases identical to TRBD1. The ends lost 3 bases at V and 11 bases at J; junction bases unmatched: 8. This CDR3 spans 12 amino acids. Germline V gene lookup returns CDR1 SQVTM and CDR2 ANQGSEA. In DNA, the CDR3 is TGCAGCGTTGATTACCAGGGGGCAGGGGCTTTCTTT. Translating it yields CSVDYQGAGAFF.

This chain links TRBV13 with TRBJ1-2, with D possibly matching TRBD1 (5 bases). The germline V and J ends were trimmed by 5 bases and 4 bases, with 17 bases remaining between them. This CDR3 comprises 15 residues. Per germline, CDR1 PRHDT and CDR2 FYEKMQ (reference sequence). The CDR3 region has the DNA TGTGCCAGCAGCCCCCGTGGTAGGGGAGGCTATGGCTACACCTTC. Residues: CASSPRGRGGYGYTF.

This clone has a single count. J is TRBJ2-1 and V is TRBV24-1; 10 nucleotides line up with TRBD1. Germline V gives CDR1 KGHDR, CDR2 SFDVKD. The CDR3 runs 17 residues. V lost 4 bases to trimming and J lost 5 bases; unmatched junction nucleotides: 10. Here the CDR3 DNA reads TGTGCCACCAGTGACCATGGACAGGGGGGATCGGACAATGAGCAGTTCTTC. Residues: CATSDHGQGGSDNEQFF.

V is TRBV5-1 and J is TRBJ2-3, with TRBD2 identical over 7 bases. Germline V gene sequence: CDR1 SGHRS, CDR2 YFSETQ. V dropped 6 bases and J dropped 2; count of bases not matched to a gene: 12. The CDR3 is 16 amino acids. As DNA, the CDR3 is TGCGCCAGCACGGGCGGGAGATTGGGGTTCACAGATACGCAGTATTTT. Its translation: CASTGGRLGFTDTQYF. The variable domain in full, completed from reference TRBV5-1 and TRBJ2-3, reads KAGVTQTPRYLIKTRGQQVTLSCSPISGHRSVSWYQQTPGQGLQFLFEYFSETQRNKGNFPGRFSGRQFSNSRSEMNVSTLELGDSALYLCASTGGRLGFTDTQYFGPGTRLTVL.

This clone was counted many times. The CDR3 nucleotides read TGTGCCAGCAGCTTCAGAACCGGGGAGCTGTTTTTT. Residues: CASSFRTGELFF. The chain has TRBV9 and TRBJ2-2; no reliable D call. Germline CDR1 reads SGDLS; CDR2 reads YYNGEE. Deletions cut 4 bases from V and 5 bases from J, with 6 bases between. The CDR3 loop spans 12 amino acids.

The CDR3 DNA reads TGTGCCAGCAGCTTCGGGACACAGAAAGAGACCCAGTACTTC. Translated, it gives CASSFGTQKETQYF. This sequence joins TRBV11-3 and TRBJ2-5, with a possible D match to TRBD1 (6 bases). The CDR3 extends over 14 amino acids. The germline CDR1 and CDR2 sequences are SGHNT and YENEEA. V shed 3 bases and J shed 3 bases, with 11 bases lying between them.

The V and J genes are TRBV6-6 and TRBJ1-2; 8 bases align to TRBD1. Trimming took 4 bases from V and 6 from J; bases not matched to a gene: 10. CDR3 length equals 15 residues. CDR1 is MNHNY and CDR2 is SVGAGI in the germline V gene (reference sequence). The CDR3 loop is CASSSQGDLPHGYTF. The DNA of the CDR3 is TGTGCCAGCAGTTCACAGGGGGACCTCCCTCATGGCTACACCTTC.

The V gene is TRBV11-3, the J gene TRBJ2-2, with 8 positions matching TRBD1. Germline V CDR1 and CDR2: SGHNT, YENEEA. V gave up 5 bases and J gave up 6 bases; unmatched junction bases: 8. The CDR3 extends over 15 amino acids. CDR3 sequence (DNA): TGTGCCAGCAGCACCGGACAGGGAAACTCCGGGGAGCTGTTTTTT. This translates into CASSTGQGNSGELFF.

The J gene is TRBJ1-2, the V gene TRBV12-3 or TRBV12-4; D remains ambiguous. Trimming removed 3 bases from V and 3 bases from J, with 8 bases in between. CDR3 size: 13 residues. CDR3 loop: CASSLETYYGYTF. The CDR3 nucleotides read TGTGCCAGCAGTTTGGAGACGTACTATGGCTACACCTTC.

This chain uses TRBV18 with TRBJ2-7; TRBD2 aligns across 7 bases. Germline assignment: CDR1 KGHSH and CDR2 LQKENI. CDR3 length: 12 amino acids. V lost 0 bases to trimming and J lost 7 bases; unmatched junction nucleotides: 0. The CDR3 DNA reads as TGTGCCAGCTCACCACCGGGGGGGGAGCAGTACTTC. Its translation is CASSPPGGEQYF. The variable domain in full, completed from reference TRBV18 and TRBJ2-7, reads NAGVMQNPRHLVRRRGQEARLRCSPMKGHSHVYWYRQLPEEGLKFMVYLQKENIIDESGMPKERFSAEFPKEGPSILRIQQVVRGDSAAYFCASSPPGGEQYFGPGTRLTVT.

V is TRBV5-4 and J is TRBJ1-2; 8 bases are a match to TRBD1. With V trimmed by 4 bases and J by 4 bases, 15 bases remained unmatched. Per germline, CDR1 SGHNT and CDR2 YYREEE (reference sequence). This CDR3 is built from 17 residues. CDR3 region: CASSGVGQESRLYGYTF. The CDR3 DNA is TGTGCCAGCAGCGGAGTGGGACAGGAGAGTCGGCTCTATGGCTACACCTTC. Together with reference TRBV5-4 and TRBJ1-2, the CDR3 gives the full variable domain: ETGVTQSPTHLIKTRGQQVTLRCSSQSGHNTVSWYQQALGQGPQFIFQYYREEENGRGNFPPRFSGLQFPNYSSELNVNALELDDSALYLCASSGVGQESRLYGYTFGSGTRLTVV.

Remarks on this clone: The same CDR3 also results from other DNA sequences found in this sample. V and J are TRBV24-1 and TRBJ2-5; 7 nucleotides align to TRBD1. Germline V lookup: CDR1 KGHDR, CDR2 SFDVKD. V dropped 0 bases and J dropped 3; count of bases not matched to a gene: 3. The CDR3 runs 15 residues. In DNA, the CDR3 is TGTGCCACCAGTGATTTGCGAGGGGGCGAAGAGACCCAGTACTTC. It is translated as CATSDLRGGEETQYF.